These T cell receptor beta chains were read from a single sample in a study of shared clonotypes between healthy human individuals. Produced via immunoSEQ multiplex PCR; TCRdb's table is partial and in-frame only. The repertoire holds 2 million to 2.5 million clones, 85% to 95% seen once, with 0.37% in the top ten. Specimen: naive CD4+ T cells from PBMCs. All receptors derive from a young man in good health. Some clones in this sample may be carry-over from other donors' samples. Both conserved end residues are part of each CDR3. A D gene is named only where the DNA matches it firmly. Part of the rows lack a size; the others show once, few, many or a class for expanded clones.

CDR3 length	clone size	V gene	J gene	D gene	CDR3 DNA	CDR3 protein
12	.	TRBV6-6	TRBJ1-1	.	TGTGCCAGCACCCACCCCGGGGCTGAAGCTTTCTTT	CASTHPGAEAFF
16	.	TRBV28	TRBJ2-1	TRBD2	TGTGCCAGCAGCTTCACAAGCGGGAGGGCCGGGAATGAGCAGTTCTTC	CASSFTSGRAGNEQFF
12	.	TRBV15	TRBJ2-7	.	TGTGCCACCAGGCGGGACAGCTACGAGCAGTACTTC	CATRRDSYEQYF
14	.	TRBV4-1	TRBJ2-7	TRBD2	TGCGCCAGCAGCCACGGGAGGAACTCCTACGAGCAGTACTTC	CASSHGRNSYEQYF
17	.	TRBV15	TRBJ2-1	TRBD2	TGTGCCACCAGCAGAGATATGCTAGCGGGAATATACAATGAGCAGTTCTTC	CATSRDMLAGIYNEQFF
16	.	TRBV2	TRBJ2-1	TRBD2	TGTGCCAGCAGTGCCCCCGGACTAGCGGGAGCGAATGAGCAGTTCTTC	CASSAPGLAGANEQFF
14	.	TRBV7-9	TRBJ1-4	.	TGTGCCAGCAGCTTAGGGGGATCTAATGAAAAACTGTTTTTT	CASSLGGSNEKLFF
15	.	TRBV30	TRBJ1-4	.	TGTGCCTGGAAACAAAAGGGTCTAACTAATGAAAAACTGTTTTTT	CAWKQKGLTNEKLFF
16	once	TRBV7-8	TRBJ2-5	TRBD1	TGTGCCAGCAGCTCCCAGGGGGCAGGGGATCAAGAGACCCAGTACTTC	CASSSQGAGDQETQYF
18	.	TRBV4-1	TRBJ1-3	.	TGCGCCAGCAGCCAAGATGGAGGAGTAGGGGTTTCTGGAAACACCATATATTTT	CASSQDGGVGVSGNTIYF
13	few	TRBV2	TRBJ1-5	.	TGTGCCAGCAGGGGGGACAGCAATCAGCCCCAGCATTTT	CASRGDSNQPQHF
13	.	TRBV28	TRBJ1-1	.	TGTGCCAGCAGTTGGGCCCCCAGCCCTGAAGCTTTCTTT	CASSWAPSPEAFF
16	.	TRBV9	TRBJ2-1	.	TGTGCCAGCAGGAGTGACGACGACGCAGTCATGAATGAGCAGTTCTTC	CASRSDDDAVMNEQFF
14	.	TRBV29-1	TRBJ2-1	TRBD1	TGCAGCGCTGGACAGGGGAATTCCTACAATGAGCAGTTCTTC	CSAGQGNSYNEQFF